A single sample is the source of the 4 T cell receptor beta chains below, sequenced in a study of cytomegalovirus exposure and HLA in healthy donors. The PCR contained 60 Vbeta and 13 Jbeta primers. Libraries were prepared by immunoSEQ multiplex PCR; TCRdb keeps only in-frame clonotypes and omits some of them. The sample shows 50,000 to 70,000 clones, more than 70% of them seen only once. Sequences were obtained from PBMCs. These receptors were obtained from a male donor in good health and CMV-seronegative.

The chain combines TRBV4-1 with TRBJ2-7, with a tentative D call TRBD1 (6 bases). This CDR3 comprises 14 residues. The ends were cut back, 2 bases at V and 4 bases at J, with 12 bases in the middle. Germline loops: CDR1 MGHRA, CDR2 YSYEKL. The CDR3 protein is CASSQLAQGYEQYF. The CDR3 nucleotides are TGCGCCAGCAGCCAACTGGCGCAGGGGTACGAGCAGTACTTC.

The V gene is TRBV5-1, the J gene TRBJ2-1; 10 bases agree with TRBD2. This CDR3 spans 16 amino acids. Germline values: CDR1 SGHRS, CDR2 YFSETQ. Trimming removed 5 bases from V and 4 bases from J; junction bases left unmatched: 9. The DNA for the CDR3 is TGCGCCAGCAGACCGGGACTAGCGCTAAATTACAATGAGCAGTTCTTC. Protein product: CASRPGLALNYNEQFF.

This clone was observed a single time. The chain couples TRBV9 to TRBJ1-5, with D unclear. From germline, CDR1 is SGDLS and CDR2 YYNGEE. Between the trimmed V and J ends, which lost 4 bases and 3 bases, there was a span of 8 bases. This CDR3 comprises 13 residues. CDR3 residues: CASSLGVNQPQHF. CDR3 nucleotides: TGTGCCAGCAGCCTCGGAGTCAATCAGCCCCAGCATTTT.

The CDR3 coding sequence is TGTGCCAGCAGTTACTCGAGTAGGGGGTTAAACTATGGCTACACCTTC. This encodes CASSYSSRGLNYGYTF. The V call is TRBV6-5, the J call TRBJ1-2; a possible D gene is TRBD1 (6 bases). The ends were cut back, 0 bases at V and 2 bases at J, with 13 bases in the middle. The CDR3 loop spans 16 amino acids. CDR1 is MNHEY, CDR2 SVGAGI, per germline.